This T cell receptor (beta chain) was observed in a study of vaccination and CD4 T cells after COVID-19. Sequence data for DNA of cultured CD4+ T cells were generated by the Oncomine TCR Beta short-read assay. Each CDR3 protein gets one entry after TCRdb re-called the PCR reads with MiXCR. The sample shows over 14,000 distinct CDR3 sequences, roughly 61% of them seen only once. Regarding treatment: roughly ten-day PBMC culture with coronavirus spike peptide pools or control peptides (ViraFEST assay). This clonotype came up a few times. Its cognate antigen is unknown. The CDR3 is made up of 15 amino acids. Germline V CDR1 and CDR2: LNHDA, SQIVND (reference sequence). V lost 5 bases and J lost 0, with 13 bases in between.

This clonotype was obtained from a human donor who had recovered from COVID-19. The sample comprised CD4+ T cells from blood, cultured in vitro. The chain has TRBV19 and TRBJ1-2, with D uncertain. The DNA for the CDR3 is TGTGCCAGTAGTCACCTACAGATAACTAACTATGGCTACACCTTC. Amino acid sequence: CASSHLQITNYGYTF.